These T cell receptor beta chains were read from a single sample in a study of T cell responses to AZD1222 COVID-19 vaccine. Here immunoSEQ multiplex PCR was the method, and the copy in TCRdb shows in-frame clones only, minus some. The sample holds 140,000 to 150,000 clones, around 84% seen once. Sequencing used peripheral blood, obtained 28 days after the second AZD1222 dose. These receptors came from an adult who received the AZD1222 COVID-19 vaccine. Both conserved end residues are part of each CDR3. Fields, in order: V gene, D gene, clone size, J gene, CDR3 protein, CDR3 DNA. D genes are given only for firm matches. Size is stated for part of the rows, as once, few or many counts, or as a class when the clone is expanded.

TRBV7-6	NA	NA	TRBJ2-7	CASSLSPSYEQYF	TGTGCCAGCAGCTTATCCCCCTCCTACGAGCAGTACTTC
TRBV2	TRBD1	NA	TRBJ2-7	CANRFLGDRPYF	TGTGCCAACAGGTTTCTCGGGGACAGACCTTACTTC
TRBV7-2	NA	NA	TRBJ2-1	CASSFTSSRGNEQFF	TGTGCCAGCAGCTTCACTAGCAGTAGGGGGAATGAGCAGTTCTTC
TRBV19	NA	NA	TRBJ1-5	CASSIGLGLAVKNQPQHF	TGTGCCAGTAGTATAGGTTTGGGCTTGGCAGTTAAGAATCAGCCCCAGCATTTT
TRBV9	NA	NA	TRBJ1-5	CASSVGQGWNQPQHF	TGTGCCAGCAGCGTAGGTCAGGGGTGGAATCAGCCCCAGCATTTT
TRBV3-1/TRBV3-2	TRBD2	once	TRBJ2-1	CASSQWLAGSFNEQFF	TGTGCCAGCAGCCAATGGCTAGCGGGGTCGTTCAATGAGCAGTTCTTC
TRBV7-2	NA	few	TRBJ1-4	CASSRRATNEKLFF	TGTGCCAGCAGCCGCCGGGCAACTAATGAAAAACTGTTTTTT
TRBV30	NA	once	TRBJ1-6	CACQGSYNSPLHF	TGTGCCTGCCAGGGATCCTATAATTCACCCCTCCACTTT
TRBV2	TRBD1	once	TRBJ2-1	CASSETWTGSNEQFF	TGTGCCAGCAGTGAGACCTGGACAGGGTCCAATGAGCAGTTCTTC
TRBV19	NA	NA	TRBJ1-5	CAIGGVQSNQPQHF	TGTGCCATTGGAGGAGTTCAAAGCAATCAGCCCCAGCATTTT
TRBV11-2	TRBD2	NA	TRBJ2-3	CASSLVVPLAGGDTQYF	TGTGCCAGCAGCTTAGTTGTCCCCCTAGCGGGGGGAGATACGCAGTATTTT
TRBV6-5	NA	NA	TRBJ1-2	CASSYDLLVGYTF	TGTGCCAGCAGTTACGATCTTTTAGTTGGCTACACCTTC
TRBV4-1	NA	NA	TRBJ1-4	CASSQLPGQRNEKLFF	TGCGCCAGCAGCCAGCTTCCGGGACAACGGAATGAAAAACTGTTTTTT
TRBV14	TRBD1	NA	TRBJ1-2	CASSPGQGLYIGYTF	TGTGCCAGCAGCCCTGGACAGGGTTTGTACATTGGCTACACCTTC
TRBV7-8	NA	NA	TRBJ1-5	CASSLERAGRNQPQHF	TGTGCCAGCAGCCTAGAAAGGGCAGGAAGGAATCAGCCCCAGCATTTT
TRBV7-2	NA	NA	TRBJ2-7	CASSLAGASQTYEQYF	TGTGCCAGCAGCTTAGCGGGGGCTAGCCAGACCTACGAGCAGTACTTC
TRBV18	NA	NA	TRBJ2-1	CASSPPSLFANNEQFF	TGTGCCAGCTCACCACCGTCCCTATTCGCGAACAATGAGCAGTTCTTC
TRBV12-3/TRBV12-4	TRBD2	NA	TRBJ2-7	CASSLASGSQQYF	TGTGCCAGCAGTTTAGCTAGCGGGAGTCAGCAGTACTTC
TRBV19	NA	once	TRBJ1-1	CASSNPGAEAFF	TGTGCCAGTAGTAACCCAGGGGCTGAAGCTTTCTTT
TRBV28	TRBD2	NA	TRBJ2-7	CASSSLAGSSYEQYF	TGTGCCAGCAGCTCTCTAGCGGGTAGCTCCTACGAGCAGTACTTC
TRBV11-3	NA	NA	TRBJ1-1	CASSLGGGSTEAFF	TGTGCCAGCAGCTTAGGGGGGGGGAGCACTGAAGCTTTCTTT
TRBV28	NA	NA	TRBJ2-7	CASSLGVRDEQYF	TGTGCCAGCAGTTTAGGTGTCCGTGACGAGCAGTACTTC
TRBV5-8	NA	NA	TRBJ2-7	CASSLVGTSYEQYF	TGTGCCAGCAGCTTGGTTGGGACAAGCTACGAGCAGTACTTC
TRBV11-2	TRBD2	once	TRBJ2-5	CASSLGLAGEETQYF	TGTGCCAGCAGCTTGGGACTAGCGGGGGAAGAGACCCAGTACTTC
TRBV4-1	NA	NA	TRBJ2-1	CASSTGSSYNEQFF	TGCGCCAGCAGTACAGGAAGCTCCTACAATGAGCAGTTCTTC
TRBV5-1	TRBD1	NA	TRBJ1-4	CASSLKEQGSNEKLFF	TGCGCCAGCAGCTTGAAGGAACAGGGGTCTAATGAAAAACTGTTTTTT
TRBV10-1	NA	NA	TRBJ1-4	CASSGRGTNEKLFF	TGCGCCAGCAGTGGCAGGGGAACTAATGAAAAACTGTTTTTT
TRBV12-3/TRBV12-4	TRBD2	once	TRBJ2-1	CASSTGLAGAIF	TGTGCCAGCAGTACCGGACTAGCGGGAGCTATCTTC
TRBV7-9	TRBD2	NA	TRBJ2-5	CASSPGVAGGPVQETQYF	TGTGCCAGCAGCCCCGGGGTAGCGGGGGGGCCAGTACAAGAGACCCAGTACTTC
TRBV28	NA	NA	TRBJ2-4	CASSPGRENIQYF	TGTGCCAGCAGTCCGGGACGGGAAAACATTCAGTACTTC
TRBV19	TRBD1	NA	TRBJ2-3	CASRPRGSAVQGTQYF	TGTGCCAGTAGGCCCAGGGGGTCGGCCGTCCAGGGTACGCAGTATTTT
TRBV7-8	NA	NA	TRBJ2-3	CASSLEGWAGTGADTQYF	TGTGCCAGCAGCTTAGAGGGATGGGCGGGGACTGGCGCAGATACGCAGTATTTT
TRBV11-2	NA	NA	TRBJ2-1	CASSLPANEQFF	TGTGCCAGCAGCCTACCAGCTAATGAGCAGTTCTTC
TRBV7-9	NA	once	TRBJ1-4	CASSSLTGGSNEKLFF	TGTGCCAGCAGCTCCCTCACCGGGGGATCTAATGAAAAACTGTTTTTT
TRBV4-2	NA	NA	TRBJ1-2	CASDKDTSITPGYTF	TGTGCCAGCGATAAGGATACTTCGATTACTCCGGGCTACACCTTC
TRBV18	TRBD1	once	TRBJ1-2	CASSPDRAGYTF	TGTGCCAGCTCACCAGACAGGGCGGGATACACCTTC
TRBV30	TRBD1	NA	TRBJ1-5	CAWSRQGDQPQHF	TGTGCCTGGAGTCGACAGGGGGATCAGCCCCAGCATTTT
TRBV29-1	TRBD1	NA	TRBJ1-2	CSVSTGVNYGYTF	TGCAGCGTCTCGACAGGGGTCAACTATGGCTACACCTTC
TRBV6-5	NA	NA	TRBJ2-5	CASNSLVGRTETQYF	TGTGCCAGCAATTCTCTGGTGGGGCGGACGGAGACCCAGTACTTC
TRBV4-2	TRBD1	NA	TRBJ1-2	CASSQLDRGGYGYTF	TGTGCCAGCAGCCAACTGGACAGGGGAGGCTATGGCTACACCTTC
TRBV28	TRBD1	few	TRBJ2-3	CASSKQGFTSTDTQYF	TGTGCCAGCAGTAAACAGGGGTTCACGAGCACAGATACGCAGTATTTT
TRBV7-9	TRBD1	once	TRBJ1-5	CASSDTGTGEQPQHF	TGTGCCAGCAGCGACACCGGGACAGGGGAACAGCCCCAGCATTTT
TRBV16	NA	NA	TRBJ2-2	CASSRSQGNTGELFF	TGTGCCAGCAGCCGGTCGCAGGGTAACACCGGGGAGCTGTTTTTT
TRBV25-1	TRBD1	NA	TRBJ1-5	CASSHGQGNQPQHF	TGTGCCAGCAGCCACGGACAGGGGAATCAGCCCCAGCATTTT
TRBV7-9	TRBD2	NA	TRBJ2-5	CASSPDSGTETQYF	TGTGCCAGCAGCCCTGATAGCGGGACGGAGACCCAGTACTTC
TRBV10-2	NA	once	TRBJ2-7	CATSRGSPYEQYF	TGCGCCACCTCGAGGGGGTCTCCCTACGAGCAGTACTTC
TRBV7-2	NA	NA	TRBJ2-2	CASSQGTLTGELFF	TGTGCCAGCAGCCAAGGGACTTTAACCGGGGAGCTGTTTTTT
TRBV6-5	NA	NA	TRBJ1-4	CASSRLTNEKLFF	TGTGCCAGCAGCAGGTTGACTAATGAAAAACTGTTTTTT
TRBV30	TRBD1	once	TRBJ1-5	CAWGQGQDQPQHF	TGTGCCTGGGGACAGGGCCAAGACCAGCCCCAGCATTTT
TRBV7-9	NA	NA	TRBJ2-1	CASSLGPHGGANNEQFF	TGTGCCAGCAGCTTAGGGCCCCATGGGGGGGCGAATAATGAGCAGTTCTTC
TRBV18	TRBD2	NA	TRBJ2-1	CASSFTGVAGDNEQFF	TGTGCCAGCTCCTTCACTGGGGTAGCGGGGGACAATGAGCAGTTCTTC
TRBV7-2	NA	NA	TRBJ2-7	CASSATWSVPSYEQYF	TGTGCCAGCAGTGCGACTTGGTCCGTTCCCTCCTACGAGCAGTACTTC
TRBV15	NA	NA	TRBJ1-4	CATSRDRGLTNEKLFF	TGTGCCACCAGCAGAGATCGGGGGTTAACTAATGAAAAACTGTTTTTT
TRBV18	TRBD1	NA	TRBJ1-5	CASSRDRTEPQHF	TGTGCCAGCTCTCGGGACAGGACGGAGCCCCAGCATTTT
TRBV27	NA	NA	TRBJ1-4	CASSFSVPDEKLFF	TGTGCCAGCAGTTTTTCGGTCCCGGATGAAAAACTGTTTTTT
TRBV4-2	NA	once	TRBJ2-1	CASSQDDGSYNEQFF	TGTGCCAGCAGCCAAGATGATGGCTCCTACAATGAGCAGTTCTTC
TRBV7-2	NA	NA	TRBJ1-3	CASSLTGNYPGNTIYF	TGTGCCAGCAGCTTAACAGGAAACTATCCTGGAAACACCATATATTTT
TRBV2	TRBD1	NA	TRBJ2-1	CASAKQGAYNEQFF	TGTGCCAGCGCTAAACAGGGGGCTTACAATGAGCAGTTCTTC
TRBV27	NA	NA	TRBJ1-2	CASSPAGWVYGYTF	TGTGCCAGCAGTCCAGCAGGGTGGGTCTATGGCTACACCTTC
TRBV2	NA	once	TRBJ1-3	CASGRGGNTIYF	TGTGCCAGCGGTAGAGGCGGAAACACCATATATTTT